These 14 T cell receptor beta chains originate from one sample sequenced in a study of control samples from healthy donors and cancer patients (TCRdb year 2020). The receptor library was made with the immunoSEQ multiplex PCR assay. The clones in this table, taken by TCRdb from immuneACCESS, are in-frame only. Not every clone is retained; where verified, under half of the shortfall comes from an unresolved V gene, and the cause of the rest is unknown. The sample contains roughly 12,000 clones, roughly 95% of them found a single time. The ten largest clones represent 25% to 30% of the sample. Sample: PBMCs. These receptors originate from a man between 65 and 85 years old with head and neck cancer.

CDR3 in amino acids: CAISSDRFSNQPQHF. The DNA of the CDR3 is TGTGCCATCAGTTCAGACAGGTTTAGCAATCAGCCCCAGCATTTT. This chain connects TRBV10-3 to TRBJ1-5, with D possibly TRBD1 on 6 matching bases. Between the trimmed V and J ends, which lost 5 bases and 0 bases, there was a span of 11 bases. Germline values: CDR1 ENHRY, CDR2 SYGVKD. CDR3 length: 15 residues.

The chain joins TRBV28 to TRBJ2-5; 8 nucleotides line up with TRBD1. The CDR3 contains 14 residues. Germline V gene lookup returns CDR1 MDHEN and CDR2 SYDVKM. Trimming took 5 bases from V and 5 from J; bases not matched to a gene: 7. CDR3 bases: TGTGCCAGCAGTCCGAGGACAGGGAGGGAGACCCAGTACTTC. Protein: CASSPRTGRETQYF.

This chain joins TRBV28 and TRBJ1-4, with no clear D. Germline assignment: CDR1 MDHEN and CDR2 SYDVKM. This CDR3 spans 16 amino acids. V lost 2 bases and J 7 bases, leaving 17 bases between the germline ends. Written as DNA, the CDR3 is TGTGCCAGCAGTTTAGAATGGGCCCTGGGGTTTGAAAAACTGTTTTTT. It translates to CASSLEWALGFEKLFF.

The chain is built from TRBV5-6 and TRBJ1-4; unclear D gene. Trimming cost V 0 bases and J 8 bases, with 14 bases left between them. Germline V gene lookup returns CDR1 SGHDT and CDR2 YYEEEE. The CDR3 contains 15 residues. CDR3 protein: CASSLGDGRGEKLFF. The CDR3 DNA reads TGTGCCAGCAGCTTGGGGGATGGAAGAGGCGAAAAACTGTTTTTT. Full variable domain (outside the CDR3, taken from reference TRBV5-6 and TRBJ1-4): DAGVTQSPTHLIKTRGQQVTLRCSPKSGHDTVSWYQQALGQGPQFIFQYYEEEERQRGNFPDRFSGHQFPNYSSELNVNALLLGDSALYLCASSLGDGRGEKLFFGSGTQLSVL.

The chain employs TRBV7-9 and TRBJ2-1; D might be TRBD1 or TRBD2, each matching 5 bases. The V gene's germline CDR1 is SEHNR and CDR2 FQNEAQ (reference sequence). The CDR3 is made up of 15 amino acids. Deletions cut 4 bases from V and 3 bases from J, with 13 bases between. The CDR3 sequence is CASSSGARGYNEQFF. Written as DNA, the CDR3 is TGTGCCAGCAGCTCCGGGGCTAGGGGCTACAATGAGCAGTTCTTC.

The rearrangement joins TRBV28 to TRBJ1-2; TRBD1 is a possible D gene (6 bases). V lost 8 bases, J lost 7 bases, and 17 bases lay in between. CDR3 length: 13 residues. CDR1 MDHEN and CDR2 SYDVKM come from the germline V gene. CDR3 residues: CASGIGGRFGYTF. CDR3 sequence (DNA): TGTGCCAGCGGGATAGGGGGACGTTTTGGCTACACCTTC.

CDR3 sequence reads: CASRRNNEQFF. In DNA, the CDR3 is TGTGCCAGCAGACGAAACAATGAGCAGTTCTTC. V is TRBV6-5 and J is TRBJ2-1; D is ambiguous. Germline values: CDR1 MNHEY, CDR2 SVGAGI. This CDR3 region has 11 residues. Trimming stripped 6 bases from V and 5 bases from J, with 5 bases between.

The chain recombines TRBV30 with TRBJ1-3; TRBD1 aligns across 9 bases. Germline lookup yields CDR1 GTSNPN and CDR2 SVGIG (reference sequence). V trimming: 1 base; J trimming: 1 base; junction bases outside the gene matches: 2. The CDR3 spans 15 residues. As DNA, the CDR3 is TGTGCCTGGAGTGCGGACAGGGGATCTGGAAACACCATATATTTT. This gives the protein CAWSADRGSGNTIYF.

This chain joins TRBV18 and TRBJ2-3, with 9 bases aligning to TRBD2. Looked up from germline, CDR1 is KGHSH and CDR2 is LQKENI. Trimming cost V 3 bases and J 8 bases; bases outside gene matches: 6. The CDR3 is 14 residues long. The CDR3 nucleotides read TGTGCCAGCTCACCCTTAGCGGGAGAGGCTACGCAGTATTTT. Its protein is CASSPLAGEATQYF.

The sample holds one count of this clone. The chain joins TRBV11-1 to TRBJ2-1; perhaps TRBD2 as D (6 bases). V lost 5 bases, J lost 4 bases, and 12 bases lay in between. The CDR3 runs to 14 residues. Germline V CDR1 and CDR2: SGHAT, FQDESV (reference sequence). The CDR3 DNA is TGTGCCAGCAGCCCCGGGGACTCATACAATGAGCAGTTCTTC. Translated, it gives CASSPGDSYNEQFF.

V gene TRBV27 combines with J gene TRBJ1-4; 8 bases are a match to TRBD1. Trimming took 3 bases from V and 8 from J; bases not matched to a gene: 8. CDR1 is MNHEY, CDR2 SMNVEV, per germline (reference sequence). The CDR3 runs 15 residues. CDR3 coding DNA: TGTGCCAGCAGTTTCGGGGGACAGGCGTCCGAAAAACTGTTTTTT. Translated, it gives CASSFGGQASEKLFF.

This chain uses TRBV28 with TRBJ2-4; D remains unclear. The CDR3 has 10 amino acids. Germline loops: CDR1 MDHEN, CDR2 SYDVKM. V dropped 10 bases and J dropped 0 bases, with 1 base sitting between them. The CDR3 loop reads CATAKNIQYF. CDR3 in DNA: TGTGCCACAGCCAAAAACATTCAGTACTTC.

This rearrangement joins TRBV12-3 or TRBV12-4 to TRBJ2-3; TRBD1 matches 7 bases. The CDR3 is made up of 12 amino acids. The J segment lost 5 bases and the V segment lost 7 bases, leaving 3 bases of the junction unmatched. CDR3 residues: CASTPGGDTQYF. The CDR3 DNA reads as TGTGCCAGCACGCCAGGGGGAGATACGCAGTATTTT.

The chain links TRBV6-5 to TRBJ2-7, with D unclear. This CDR3 has 15 residues. Germline loops: CDR1 MNHEY, CDR2 SVGAGI. The V end was cut by 6 bases, the J end by 0 bases, with 15 bases between. The CDR3 sequence: CASRYQDQRSYEQYF. The CDR3 coding sequence is TGTGCCAGCAGGTACCAAGACCAACGCTCCTACGAGCAGTACTTC.